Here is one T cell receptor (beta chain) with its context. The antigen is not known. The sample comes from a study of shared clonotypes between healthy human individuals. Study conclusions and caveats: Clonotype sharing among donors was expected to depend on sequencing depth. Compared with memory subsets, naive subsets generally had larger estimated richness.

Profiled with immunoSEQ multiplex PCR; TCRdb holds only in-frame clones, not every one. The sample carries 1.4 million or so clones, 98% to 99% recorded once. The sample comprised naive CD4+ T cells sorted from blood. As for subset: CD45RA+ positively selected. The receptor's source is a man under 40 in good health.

The CDR3 sequence: CASSYAQISYGYTF. In DNA form, the CDR3 reads TGTGCCAGCAGTTACGCCCAAATCAGCTATGGCTACACCTTC. The V and J genes are TRBV6-5 and TRBJ1-2; D not certain. The CDR3 has 14 residues. The germline V gene has CDR1 MNHEY and CDR2 SVGAGI. V was pared by 2 bases and J by 4 bases, with 11 bases between.